The rows below give T cell receptor beta chains drawn from one sample of a study of human T cells and chemical hapten exposure. TCRdb processed the RACE reads anew with MiXCR; each CDR3 protein has one entry. The sample has more than 150,000 distinct CDR3 sequences; about 25% are singletons. The sequenced sample was whole blood, obtained in connection with sensitization to the hapten diphenylcyclopropenone (DPC). All receptors derive from a woman aged 40 to 55 with alopecia areata. Some clones in this sample may be carry-over from other donors' samples. Both conserved end residues are part of each CDR3. A D gene is named only where the DNA matches it firmly. A row's size may be missing; if present it is once, few, many or a size class.

D	J	V	size	CDR3	DNA
-	TRBJ1-6	TRBV21-1	-	CACSKAKRTGDNSPLHF	TGTGCCTGCAGCAAAGCTAAACGGACAGGGGATAATTCACCCCTCCACTTT
TRBD1	TRBJ1-2	TRBV10-3	few	CAISGGTGDYGYTF	TGTGCCATCAGCGGTGGGACAGGGGATTATGGCTACACCTTC
-	TRBJ2-3	TRBV20-1	few	CSASSQYQTDTQYF	TGCAGTGCTAGTAGTCAGTACCAGACAGATACGCAGTATTTT
-	TRBJ2-2	TRBV29-1	many	CSGRNTGELFF	TGCAGCGGACGGAACACCGGGGAGCTGTTTTTT
TRBD2	TRBJ2-3	TRBV20-1	many	CSAAPGLAVDTQYF	TGCAGTGCTGCCCCGGGACTAGCGGTAGATACGCAGTATTTT
TRBD1	TRBJ1-2	TRBV6-6	few	CASSYTRQGAAYGYTF	TGTGCCAGCAGTTACACCCGACAGGGGGCCGCCTATGGCTACACCTTC
-	TRBJ1-6	TRBV5-1	-	CANSLEAYNSPLHF	TGCGCCAACAGCTTGGAGGCCTATAATTCACCCCTCCACTTT
TRBD2	TRBJ2-7	TRBV28	-	CASSLIGTSGRIEQYF	TGTGCCAGCAGTCTAATTGGGACTAGCGGGAGGATCGAGCAGTACTTC
TRBD1	TRBJ1-2	TRBV5-1	-	CASSIGTGDYGYTF	TGCGCCAGCAGCATAGGGACAGGGGACTATGGCTACACCTTC
TRBD1	TRBJ1-1	TRBV20-1	many	CSVLQGATEAFF	TGCAGTGTTCTACAGGGGGCAACTGAAGCTTTCTTT
TRBD1	TRBJ1-1	TRBV6-2/TRBV6-3	-	CASRQGAEAFF	TGTGCCAGCAGGCAGGGGGCCGAAGCTTTCTTT
TRBD1	TRBJ2-7	TRBV29-1	few	CSVEGQGVGEQYF	TGCAGCGTTGAAGGACAGGGAGTCGGCGAGCAGTACTTC
-	TRBJ1-2	TRBV27	-	CASSRIPTWSYGYTF	TGTGCCAGCAGCCGAATCCCGACATGGTCCTATGGCTACACCTTC
-	TRBJ2-7	TRBV3-1	-	CASSQGGGEQYF	TGTGCCAGCAGCCAAGGGGGCGGCGAGCAGTACTTC
-	TRBJ1-1	TRBV20-1	many	CSATSGGHSANTEAFF	TGCAGTGCTACCTCAGGCGGGCACTCGGCGAACACTGAAGCTTTCTTT
-	TRBJ1-5	TRBV4-2	many	CASSQVFSTPDQPQHF	TGTGCCAGCAGCCAAGTGTTCTCGACCCCCGATCAGCCCCAGCATTTT
-	TRBJ2-7	TRBV6-5	-	CATLSAGRSYEQYF	TGTGCCACTCTCTCAGCGGGCCGCTCCTACGAGCAGTACTTC
-	TRBJ2-7	TRBV6-2/TRBV6-3	many	CASSYSSWGGYEQYF	TGTGCCAGCAGTTACAGCTCATGGGGCGGCTACGAGCAGTACTTC
-	TRBJ2-7	TRBV7-9	few	CASSLSQEHYEQYF	TGTGCCAGCAGCTTATCCCAGGAGCACTACGAGCAGTACTTC
-	TRBJ2-3	TRBV6-5	-	CASRDPGRPTDTQYF	TGTGCCAGCAGGGACCCGGGGCGCCCCACAGATACGCAGTATTTT
TRBD2	TRBJ2-7	TRBV29-1	-	CSVELPGGTSGSGVSYEQYF	TGCAGCGTTGAACTACCCGGTGGGACTAGCGGATCCGGGGTGTCCTACGAGCAGTACTTC
TRBD1	TRBJ1-5	TRBV25-1	few	CASKSGQGWNQPQHF	TGTGCCAGCAAGTCGGGACAGGGCTGGAATCAGCCCCAGCATTTT
-	TRBJ1-5	TRBV28	-	CASSSAVGSRLGQPQHF	TGTGCCAGCAGTTCGGCCGTGGGCAGCCGTTTGGGTCAGCCCCAGCATTTT
-	TRBJ2-7	TRBV6-5	-	CASSLGQGITYEQYF	TGTGCCAGCAGCCTGGGGCAGGGGATCACCTACGAGCAGTACTTC
-	TRBJ2-5	TRBV7-2	few	CASGPAGETQYF	TGTGCCAGCGGCCCAGCGGGAGAGACCCAGTACTTC
-	TRBJ1-5	TRBV7-2	few	CASSSWTVNQPQHF	TGTGCCAGCAGCTCCTGGACAGTCAATCAGCCCCAGCATTTT
-	TRBJ2-5	TRBV6-4	many	CASSRDGQETQYF	TGTGCCAGCAGTCGGGACGGCCAAGAGACCCAGTACTTC
-	TRBJ2-1	TRBV29-1	few	CSVGKGTEQFF	TGCAGCGTTGGGAAGGGTACTGAGCAGTTCTTC
TRBD1	TRBJ1-5	TRBV28	-	CATRTGAQPQHF	TGTGCCACAAGGACAGGGGCTCAGCCCCAGCATTTT
TRBD1	TRBJ1-3	TRBV7-9	-	CASSIGQGGIYSGNTIYF	TGTGCCAGCAGCATCGGACAGGGGGGGATTTACTCTGGAAACACCATATATTTT
-	TRBJ1-3	TRBV7-9	few	CASSPVWDSGNTIYF	TGTGCCAGCAGCCCGGTTTGGGACTCTGGAAACACCATATATTTT
TRBD2	TRBJ2-7	TRBV4-3	-	CASSPSTSGGTYEQYF	TGCGCCAGCAGCCCGTCGACTAGCGGGGGGACCTACGAGCAGTACTTC
TRBD2	TRBJ2-1	TRBV7-2	-	CASSGGVRELYNEQFF	TGTGCCAGCAGCGGCGGGGTGCGGGAGCTTTACAATGAGCAGTTCTTC
TRBD1	TRBJ1-3	TRBV7-9	few	CASSQTGVNTIYF	TGTGCCAGCAGCCAGACAGGGGTCAACACCATATATTTT
-	TRBJ2-7	TRBV20-1	-	CSATTDEQYF	TGCAGTGCCACAACAGACGAGCAGTACTTC
-	TRBJ2-3	TRBV7-9	-	CASSPTLDTQYF	TGTGCCAGCAGCCCGACTCTTGATACGCAGTATTTT
-	TRBJ2-3	TRBV27	-	CASSSRTDTQYF	TGTGCCAGCAGTTCCCGCACAGATACGCAGTATTTT
TRBD1	TRBJ1-2	TRBV3-1	few	CASSHPQGTGGYTF	TGTGCCAGCAGCCACCCACAGGGGACAGGGGGCTACACCTTC
TRBD2	TRBJ2-1	TRBV2	-	CATRGLAGNGEQFF	TGTGCCACCCGGGGACTAGCGGGAAACGGTGAGCAGTTCTTC
TRBD1	TRBJ2-1	TRBV28	few	CASSPTGTGIREQFF	TGTGCCAGCAGTCCTACCGGGACAGGGATCAGGGAGCAGTTCTTC
-	TRBJ2-5	TRBV10-3	-	CAISDGRGPRETQYF	TGTGCCATCAGTGACGGACGGGGCCCGAGGGAGACCCAGTACTTC
-	TRBJ2-4	TRBV11-2	once	CASSLQGGLAKNIQYF	TGTGCCAGCAGCTTACAGGGTGGGTTGGCCAAAAACATTCAGTACTTC
-	TRBJ2-3	TRBV20-1	-	CSAPLPDTDSQYF	TGCAGTGCTCCTCTTCCCGACACAGATTCGCAGTATTTT
TRBD2	TRBJ2-3	TRBV24-1	few	CATSDVSGRLPDTQYF	TGTGCCACCAGTGATGTTAGCGGGAGACTACCAGATACGCAGTATTTT
TRBD2	TRBJ2-2	TRBV28	-	CASSTSGANTGELFF	TGTGCCAGCAGTACTAGCGGTGCGAACACCGGGGAGCTGTTTTTT
TRBD1	TRBJ1-3	TRBV11-2	few	CASSLDRGNTIYF	TGTGCCAGCAGCCTGGACAGGGGAAACACCATATATTTT